This passage covers 9 T cell receptor beta chains from one sample sequenced in a study of T cells after posttransplantation cyclophosphamide. This table comes from immunoSEQ multiplex PCR, and its TCRdb copy is limited to in-frame clones, with some not included. The sample includes 35,000 to 50,000 clones, about 90% of them seen just once. Busulfan-fludarabine conditioning, marrow transplant, and cyclophosphamide on days +3 and +4 were administered. Sequencing used PBMCs, obtained around 60 days after allogeneic stem cell transplant with posttransplant cyclophosphamide. These receptors all come from a male patient between 55 and 70 years old who received an allogeneic stem cell transplant from a related donor and was CMV-positive. Certain T cells may be donor cells from the graft.

This clone showed up just a few times. The chain links TRBV20-1 to TRBJ1-4; 9 positions agree with TRBD1. Germline V gene data show CDR1 as DFQATT and CDR2 as SNEGSKA (reference sequence). The CDR3 is made up of 11 amino acids. CDR3 sequence: CRQGVDEKLFF. CDR3 coding DNA: TGCCGACAGGGGGTAGACGAAAAACTGTTTTTT.

The chain has TRBV10-3 and TRBJ2-3; 7 bases match TRBD1. Germline values: CDR1 ENHRY, CDR2 SYGVKD. The CDR3 is made up of 14 amino acids. The junction had 10 bases not matched to a gene; V was cut back by 10 bases and J by 3 bases. For the CDR3, the DNA is TGTGCCACGATCGAGGGGGCCCGTACAGATACGCAGTATTTT. Residues: CATIEGARTDTQYF.

This rearrangement joins TRBV6-1 to TRBJ2-7, with 8 bases fitting TRBD1. The CDR3 contains 15 residues. Germline CDR1 MNHNS, CDR2 SASEGT. With V trimmed by 4 bases and J by 1 base, 6 bases remained unmatched. The CDR3 region is CASSAGTGVSYEQYF. In DNA form, the CDR3 reads TGTGCCAGCAGTGCCGGGACAGGAGTGTCCTACGAGCAGTACTTC.

The J gene is TRBJ2-1, the V gene TRBV6-6; TRBD2 aligns across 9 bases. Trimming took 5 bases from V and 9 from J; bases not matched to a gene: 11. This CDR3 is built from 15 residues. CDR1 is MNHNY and CDR2 is SVGAGI in the germline V gene (reference sequence). The CDR3 sequence: CASSPGGGAGAEQFF. CDR3 DNA sequence: TGTGCCAGCAGTCCCGGCGGGGGGGCCGGAGCTGAGCAGTTCTTC.

This chain joins TRBV27 and TRBJ1-4; D unresolved. Trimming shortened V by 0 bases and J by 8 bases, and 13 bases separated the two germline ends. The CDR3 is 15 amino acids. Germline V lookup: CDR1 MNHEY, CDR2 SMNVEV (reference sequence). This CDR3 reads CASSLSAASWEKLFF. For the CDR3, the DNA is TGTGCCAGCAGTTTATCGGCGGCGAGTTGGGAAAAACTGTTTTTT. Complete variable domain (other parts from reference TRBV27 and TRBJ1-4): EAQVTQNPRYLITVTGKKLTVTCSQNMNHEYMSWYRQDPGLGLRQIYYSMNVEVTDKGDVPEGYKVSRKEKRNFPLILESPSPNQTSLYFCASSLSAASWEKLFFGSGTQLSVL.

The V gene is TRBV10-2, the J gene TRBJ1-3; D is possibly TRBD1 (5 bases). CDR1 is WSHSY and CDR2 is SAAADI in the germline V gene. The ends were cut back, 0 bases at V and 0 bases at J, with 12 bases in the middle. This CDR3 has 17 amino acids. The CDR3 sequence: CASSESRQLSSGNTIYF. CDR3 coding DNA: TGCGCCAGCAGTGAGTCGAGACAGCTTTCCTCTGGAAACACCATATATTTT.

The J gene is TRBJ1-1, the V gene TRBV18; D might be TRBD1 (6 bases). CDR1 is KGHSH, CDR2 LQKENI, per germline. Trimming removed 2 bases at V and 5 bases at J, with 12 bases between. The length of the CDR3 is 14 residues. The CDR3 reads CASSPYREGTEAFF. The DNA of the CDR3 is TGTGCCAGCTCACCATACAGGGAGGGAACTGAAGCTTTCTTT.

J is TRBJ2-5 and V is TRBV11-2; 7 bases agree with TRBD1. The CDR3 has 14 residues. CDR1 SGHAT and CDR2 FQNNGV come from the germline V gene. J lost 3 bases, V lost 3 bases, and 4 bases had no gene match. DNA of the CDR3: TGTGCCAGCAGCTTTCTTCAGGGGGAAGAGACCCAGTACTTC. This translates into CASSFLQGEETQYF.

The rearrangement links TRBV30 to TRBJ2-1; 10 nucleotides match TRBD1. This CDR3 comprises 13 residues. The germline gives CDR1 GTSNPN, CDR2 SVGIG (reference sequence). Trimming took 3 bases from V and 4 from J; bases not matched to a gene: 0. Here the CDR3 reads CAWRDRGYNEQFF. CDR3 DNA sequence: TGTGCCTGGAGGGACAGGGGGTACAATGAGCAGTTCTTC.